What follows are 21 T cell receptor beta chains derived from one specimen sequenced in a study of PD-L1 blockade in urothelial cancer. The protocol was immunoSEQ multiplex PCR, while the TCRdb copy is restricted to in-frame clones and leaves out a portion. This sample carries about 50,000 clones, approximately 85% of them seen once, and the ten largest clones take approximately 2%. Specified time point: peripheral blood 6 weeks after treatment start. This specimen was PBMCs, taken around atezolizumab (anti-PD-L1) treatment. These receptors all come from a middle-aged man with urothelial cancer.

The chain is built from TRBV6-5 and TRBJ1-2, with TRBD1 matching over 7 bases. V lost 7 bases and J lost 14; bases outside the gene matches: 19. The CDR3 extends over 14 amino acids. Germline V gene sequence: CDR1 MNHEY, CDR2 SVGAGI. The CDR3 region is CASTRRTGHLGWTF. DNA for the CDR3: TGTGCCAGCACCCGTCGGACAGGCCACCTAGGATGGACCTTC.

The chain links TRBV6-1 to TRBJ1-2, with a weak D call TRBD1 (5 bases). Germline values: CDR1 MNHNS, CDR2 SASEGT. Trimming removed 6 bases from V and 5 bases from J, with 13 bases in between. CDR3 length: 13 residues. This CDR3 reads CASRGGRQYGYTF. CDR3 in DNA: TGTGCCAGCAGGGGGGGGAGACAGTATGGCTACACCTTC.

The chain carries TRBV9 and TRBJ2-1, with 10 bases fitting TRBD2. CDR1 and CDR2 from the germline V gene are SGDLS and YYNGEE. The CDR3 extends over 15 amino acids. V dropped 3 bases and J dropped 9; count of bases not matched to a gene: 9. This CDR3 is CASSASGTSASEQFF. The CDR3 bases are TGTGCCAGCAGCGCCTCCGGGACTAGCGCTTCTGAGCAGTTCTTC.

This clone was counted only a few times. J is TRBJ2-1 and V is TRBV6-1; TRBD2 aligns across 9 bases. Germline-derived CDR1 and CDR2 are MNHNS and SASEGT. V was pared by 0 bases and J by 5 bases, with 2 bases of the junction left unmatched. This CDR3 spans 15 amino acids. The CDR3 loop is CASSEASGGHNEQFF. The DNA of the CDR3 is TGTGCCAGCAGTGAAGCTAGCGGGGGACACAATGAGCAGTTCTTC.

This sequence joins TRBV19 and TRBJ2-3, with unresolved D. CDR1 and CDR2 (germline): LNHDA, SQIVND (reference sequence). The V end lost 8 bases, the J end lost 6 bases, and 15 bases lay between the germline ends. The CDR3 is 13 amino acids. CDR3 nucleotide sequence: TGTGCCAGTTCAACCAGTCACACGGATACGCAGTATTTT. It is translated as CASSTSHTDTQYF.

The chain couples TRBV7-9 to TRBJ1-1; a weak D match, TRBD1 (6 bases). The CDR3 runs 13 residues. V dropped 5 bases and J dropped 3 bases, with 10 bases sitting between them. The germline V gene has CDR1 SEHNR and CDR2 FQNEAQ (reference sequence). The CDR3 bases are TGTGCCAGCAGCCTCAGGGGAGACACTGAAGCTTTCTTT. Protein sequence: CASSLRGDTEAFF. The full variable domain, in which reference TRBV7-9 and TRBJ1-1 provide the parts outside the CDR3, is DTGVSQNPRHKITKRGQNVTFRCDPISEHNRLYWYRQTLGQGPEFLTYFQNEAQLEKSRLLSDRFSAERPKGSFSTLEIQRTEQGDSAMYLCASSLRGDTEAFFGQGTRLTVV.

The rearrangement links TRBV19 to TRBJ2-5, with a possible D match to TRBD2 (5 bases). Trimming shortened V by 1 base and J by 5 bases, and 11 bases separated the two germline ends. This CDR3 comprises 14 residues. The germline V gene has CDR1 LNHDA and CDR2 SQIVND (reference sequence). The CDR3, as DNA: TGTGCCAGTAGTATAGGAAGGACGGGGGAGACCCAGTACTTC. This gives the protein CASSIGRTGETQYF.

The chain couples TRBV13 to TRBJ2-7; 8 bases line up with TRBD1. The CDR3 extends over 15 amino acids. V was clipped by 1 base and J by 2 bases; unmatched bases: 4. The germline gives CDR1 PRHDT, CDR2 FYEKMQ (reference sequence). CDR3 region: CASSLATGAPYEQYF. CDR3 nucleotides: TGTGCCAGCAGCTTAGCGACAGGGGCTCCCTACGAGCAGTACTTC.

V usage is TRBV6-1 and J usage is TRBJ2-3; 9 bases are shared with TRBD1. There are 15 residues in the CDR3. CDR1 and CDR2 (germline): MNHNS, SASEGT. The V segment lost 6 bases and the J segment 2 bases; nucleotides outside the gene matches: 6. CDR3 loop: CASSPQGASTDTQYF. The CDR3 region has the DNA TGTGCCAGCAGCCCACAGGGGGCCTCCACAGATACGCAGTATTTT.

This chain links TRBV19 with TRBJ2-2; 8 bases agree with TRBD1. The germline V gene encodes CDR1 LNHDA and CDR2 SQIVND (reference sequence). With 7 bases clipped from V and 1 base from J, the junction kept 5 bases outside the gene matches. This CDR3 has 15 amino acids. In nucleotides, the CDR3 is TGTGCCAGTACCTCCGACAGGGGGAACACCGGGGAGCTGTTTTTT. Its translation is CASTSDRGNTGELFF.

This sequence joins TRBV15 and TRBJ2-5; D is perhaps TRBD2 (5 bases). Per germline, CDR1 LNHNV and CDR2 YYDKDF (reference sequence). Trimming shortened V by 0 bases and J by 9 bases, and 14 bases separated the two germline ends. This CDR3 has 14 residues. CDR3 region: CATSREESPGAQYF. In DNA, the CDR3 is TGTGCCACCAGCAGAGAGGAGTCCCCCGGGGCCCAGTACTTC.

The rearrangement joins TRBV19 to TRBJ1-5, with TRBD1 as a possible D gene (5 bases). The germline V and J ends were trimmed by 4 bases and 1 base, with 17 bases remaining between them. The CDR3 is 17 amino acids. The V gene's germline CDR1 is LNHDA and CDR2 SQIVND (reference sequence). DNA for the CDR3: TGTGCCAGTAGTAGCAGGGCTTCGTCCCTAAGCAATCAGCCCCAGCATTTT. Protein product: CASSSRASSLSNQPQHF.

The chain recombines TRBV6-5 with TRBJ2-6; D is possibly TRBD2 (5 bases). V dropped 4 bases and J dropped 0 bases, with 10 bases sitting between them. Germline V gene lookup returns CDR1 MNHEY and CDR2 SVGAGI. There are 16 residues in the CDR3. The CDR3 bases are TGTGCCAGCAGTTGGGCGGGCCCCTCTGGGGCCAACGTCCTGACTTTC. It yields the protein CASSWAGPSGANVLTF.

The J gene is TRBJ2-5, the V gene TRBV4-3; tentatively, D is TRBD1 (5 bases). CDR3 size: 13 residues. Trimming shortened V by 1 base and J by 5 bases, and 8 bases separated the two germline ends. Germline V gene data show CDR1 as LGHNA and CDR2 as YSLEER. The CDR3 DNA reads as TGCGCCAGCAGCCAAGGCAGGGATGAGACCCAGTACTTC. It specifies CASSQGRDETQYF.

V is TRBV2 and J is TRBJ1-1, with unresolved D. V lost 11 bases and J 0 bases, leaving 13 bases between the germline ends. CDR3 length: 13 amino acids. In germline, CDR1 is SNHLY, CDR2 FYNNEI. The CDR3 nucleotides read TGTGCCCCGGCGGAGGGTATGAACACTGAAGCTTTCTTT. The encoded protein is CAPAEGMNTEAFF.

V and J are TRBV30 and TRBJ2-5, with D possibly TRBD1 on 5 matching bases. CDR3 length: 14 residues. The germline V and J ends were trimmed by 6 bases and 4 bases, with 18 bases remaining between them. CDR1 is GTSNPN, CDR2 SVGIG, per germline (reference sequence). DNA for the CDR3: TGTGCCTGTTCTGGCGCCAGGGCCGGAGAGACCCAGTACTTC. As protein: CACSGARAGETQYF.

The chain is built from TRBV10-3 and TRBJ1-2; the match to TRBD1 covers 8 bases. CDR3 length: 14 amino acids. Germline V gene data show CDR1 as ENHRY and CDR2 as SYGVKD. The trim removed 7 bases at V and 8 bases at J, leaving 12 bases unmatched. The CDR3: CAINGQGVGGGYTF. In nucleotides, the CDR3 is TGTGCCATCAATGGACAGGGAGTAGGGGGAGGCTACACCTTC.

CDR3 amino acids: CASSLALRLAGGNPEQYF. The CDR3 DNA reads TGTGCCAGCAGCTTAGCGTTGCGGCTAGCGGGAGGTAATCCCGAGCAGTACTTC. The chain recombines TRBV7-9 with TRBJ2-7, with TRBD2 matching over 11 bases. J was trimmed by 6 bases and V by 0 bases; bases with no gene match: 13. Germline loops: CDR1 SEHNR, CDR2 FQNEAQ (reference sequence). The CDR3 has 18 residues.

Here the CDR3 DNA reads TGTGCCAGCAGCCACGATACAAGCTCCTACAATGAGCAGTTCTTC. Amino acid sequence: CASSHDTSSYNEQFF. This chain joins TRBV6-4 and TRBJ2-1; no definite D call. The CDR3 covers 15 residues. Germline assignment: CDR1 MRHNA and CDR2 SNTAGT. V was trimmed by 6 bases and J by 0 bases, leaving 12 bases between them.

The chain couples TRBV28 to TRBJ2-5, with TRBD1 matching 8 bases. The CDR3 runs 16 residues. V shed 2 bases and J 9 bases; nucleotides not matched to a gene: 14. The germline V gene has CDR1 MDHEN and CDR2 SYDVKM. CDR3 coding DNA: TGTGCCAGCAGTTTAGCCGGACAGGGCCGGGATGGGGCCCAGTACTTC. It yields the protein CASSLAGQGRDGAQYF.

The chain links TRBV27 to TRBJ2-7; 8 bases line up with TRBD1. From germline, CDR1 is MNHEY and CDR2 SMNVEV (reference sequence). The CDR3 length is 12 residues. Unmatched junction bases numbered 1, after V lost 6 bases and J lost 3 bases. The CDR3 sequence is CASRTGGYEQYF. The CDR3 bases are TGTGCCAGCAGAACAGGGGGCTACGAGCAGTACTTC.